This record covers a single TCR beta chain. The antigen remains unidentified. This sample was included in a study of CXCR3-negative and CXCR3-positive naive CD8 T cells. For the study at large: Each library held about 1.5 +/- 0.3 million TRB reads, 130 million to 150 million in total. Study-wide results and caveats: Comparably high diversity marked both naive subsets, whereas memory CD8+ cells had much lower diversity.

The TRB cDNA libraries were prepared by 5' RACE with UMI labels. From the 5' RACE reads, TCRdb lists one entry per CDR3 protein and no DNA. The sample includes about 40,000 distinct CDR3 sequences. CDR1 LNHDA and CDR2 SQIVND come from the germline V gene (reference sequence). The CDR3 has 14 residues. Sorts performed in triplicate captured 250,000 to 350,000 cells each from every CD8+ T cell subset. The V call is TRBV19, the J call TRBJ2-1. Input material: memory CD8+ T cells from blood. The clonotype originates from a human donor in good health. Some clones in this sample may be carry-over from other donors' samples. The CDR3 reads CASQRSDPYNEQFF. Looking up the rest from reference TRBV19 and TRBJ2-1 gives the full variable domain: DGGITQSPKYLFRKEGQNVTLSCEQNLNHDAMYWYRQDPGQGLRLIYYSQIVNDFQKGDIAEGYSVSREKKESFPLTVTSAQKNPTAFYLCASQRSDPYNEQFFGPGTRLTVL.